This T cell receptor beta chain is from a study of blood T cell repertoires in COVID-19. Turning to the study itself: Acute-phase and convalescent COVID-19 samples originated in the United States, Italy and Spain. T cells, B-cell-depleted T cells, or PBMCs provided the cDNA or gDNA that served as material.

Original processing methods: From reference gene primer amplification, estimates of nucleated cell counts were derived. Sequencing was performed with immunoSEQ multiplex PCR; in TCRdb, only in-frame clones are kept and a portion is missing. V, J and clone size were drawn from that table, and D and trimming were deduced from the DNA. The sample includes roughly 200,000 clones, 70% to 80% of them seen just once. V was pared by 11 bases and J by 5 bases, with 12 bases between. Germline V gene lookup returns CDR1 SEHNR and CDR2 FQNEAQ (reference sequence). The CDR3 is made up of 11 amino acids. The sequence derives from a woman between 45 and 65 years old with active or convalescent COVID-19. Sequencing input: peripheral blood. This chain uses TRBV7-9 with TRBJ2-5; no clear D. CDR3 nucleotides: TGTGCCGGCCAGCCCGGGGAGACCCAGTACTTC. Residues: CAGQPGETQYF. Variable domain in full (rest from reference TRBV7-9 and TRBJ2-5): DTGVSQNPRHKITKRGQNVTFRCDPISEHNRLYWYRQTLGQGPEFLTYFQNEAQLEKSRLLSDRFSAERPKGSFSTLEIQRTEQGDSAMYLCAGQPGETQYFGPGTRLLVL.